This passage covers 27 T cell receptor beta chains from one sample sequenced in a study of shared clonotypes between healthy human individuals. Generated by immunoSEQ multiplex PCR, the TCRdb table keeps only in-frame clones and is missing some. The repertoire consists of roughly 2.4 million clones, with 95% occurring once and the leading ten covering 0.1% to 0.15%. Sequenced input: naive CD4+ T cells sorted from blood. Subset described: CD45RA+ positively selected. The source of these receptors is a man younger than 30 in good health.

The chain links TRBV9 to TRBJ1-2, with 7 bases fitting TRBD1. Germline trimming cut 2 bases from V and 10 bases from J; bases unmatched to any gene: 8. Germline CDR1 SGDLS, CDR2 YYNGEE. The CDR3 is 13 amino acids. This CDR3 reads CASSVRDSRNYTF. The CDR3 nucleotides read TGTGCCAGCAGCGTCCGGGACAGCCGCAACTACACCTTC.

CDR3 DNA: TGTGCCTGGAGTTTAGCCACCTATGGCTACACCTTC. Translation: CAWSLATYGYTF. V is TRBV30 and J is TRBJ1-2; no definite D call. V lost 2 bases to trimming and J lost 4 bases, with 8 bases between them. The CDR3 spans 12 residues. Germline V gene sequence: CDR1 GTSNPN, CDR2 SVGIG (reference sequence). The full variable domain, rest sourced from reference TRBV30 and TRBJ1-2, is SQTIHQWPATLVQPVGSPLSLECTVEGTSNPNLYWYRQAAGRGLQLLFYSVGIGQISSEVPQNLSASRPQDRQFILSSKKLLLSDSGFYLCAWSLATYGYTFGSGTRLTVV.

Turning to this clone: The sample contains more than one DNA sequence encoding this CDR3. This chain links TRBV5-1 with TRBJ2-7, with 12 positions matching TRBD2. The CDR3 contains 14 residues. Losses at the gene ends were 4 bases for V and 3 bases for J; bases not matched to a gene: 2. The germline CDR1 and CDR2 sequences are SGHRS and YFSETQ. The CDR3 loop is CASSQTSGSYEQYF. The DNA of the CDR3 is TGCGCCAGCAGCCAGACTAGCGGGAGCTACGAGCAGTACTTC. Full variable domain (missing parts from reference TRBV5-1 and TRBJ2-7): KAGVTQTPRYLIKTRGQQVTLSCSPISGHRSVSWYQQTPGQGLQFLFEYFSETQRNKGNFPGRFSGRQFSNSRSEMNVSTLELGDSALYLCASSQTSGSYEQYFGPGTRLTVT.

The CDR3 sequence: CASSTGWHQPQHF. In nucleotides, the CDR3 is TGTGCCAGTAGTACAGGGTGGCATCAGCCCCAGCATTTT. The V and J genes are TRBV19 and TRBJ1-5, with D possibly being TRBD1 (5 bases). CDR1 and CDR2 (germline): LNHDA, SQIVND (reference sequence). Deletions cut 4 bases from V and 5 bases from J, with 9 bases between. The CDR3 runs 13 residues.

This CDR3 is CASSPYQGALNTEAFF. Here the CDR3 DNA reads TGTGCCAGCAGCCCGTACCAAGGGGCGCTGAACACTGAAGCTTTCTTT. The chain carries TRBV5-4 and TRBJ1-1; tentative D call: TRBD1 (5 bases). Germline assignment: CDR1 SGHNT and CDR2 YYREEE (reference sequence). The V and J ends lost 4 bases and 0 bases respectively, with 16 bases between them. This CDR3 region has 16 residues.

CDR3 protein: CASTPRSGLHTF. Here the CDR3 DNA reads TGTGCCAGCACTCCGAGATCCGGGCTTCACACCTTC. The gene calls are TRBV7-2 and TRBJ1-2, with D unclear. In germline, CDR1 is SGHTA, CDR2 FQGNSA. The CDR3 has 12 amino acids. Trimming cost V 7 bases and J 12 bases, with 18 bases left between them.

This chain joins TRBV4-1 and TRBJ1-2; 10 bases are shared with TRBD1. CDR3 length: 16 amino acids. The V and J ends lost 2 bases and 3 bases, in that order; junction bases with no gene match: 6. Germline CDR1 MGHRA, CDR2 YSYEKL. CDR3 amino acids: CASSQTGTGADYGYTF. The CDR3 nucleotides read TGCGCCAGCAGCCAAACCGGGACAGGGGCGGACTATGGCTACACCTTC.

The chain carries TRBV6-5 and TRBJ1-3; the D is unclear. Germline lookup yields CDR1 MNHEY and CDR2 SVGAGI. The CDR3 is 15 amino acids. V gave up 6 bases and J gave up 4 bases, with 16 bases separating them. CDR3 region: CASSYEGLVGNTIYF. DNA for the CDR3: TGTGCCAGCAGCTACGAGGGTCTTGTCGGAAACACCATATATTTT.

This clone showed up just once. J is TRBJ1-4 and V is TRBV5-1, with D maybe TRBD1 (5 bases). Germline V CDR1 and CDR2: SGHRS, YFSETQ. The CDR3 runs to 14 residues. V was pared by 1 base and J by 5 bases, with 9 bases between. The CDR3 spells CASSLLGGNEKLFF. CDR3 sequence (DNA): TGCGCCAGCAGCTTGCTGGGGGGGAATGAAAAACTGTTTTTT.

The V and J genes are TRBV9 and TRBJ2-5; 10 nucleotides align to TRBD1. CDR1 is SGDLS and CDR2 is YYNGEE in the germline V gene. The CDR3 runs to 16 residues. V was pared by 4 bases and J by 7 bases, with 13 bases of the junction left unmatched. The CDR3 nucleotides read TGTGCCAGCAGCCAGGGACAGGGGACGGCGGGGGTGACCCAGTACTTC. Its protein is CASSQGQGTAGVTQYF.

The V call is TRBV28, the J call TRBJ2-5, with unresolved D. The germline CDR1 and CDR2 sequences are MDHEN and SYDVKM. The CDR3 extends over 13 amino acids. Trimming left V 4 bases short and J 4 bases short, with 10 bases between. Written as DNA, the CDR3 is TGTGCCAGCAGTTCCTTCCCCCGAGAGACCCAGTACTTC. Protein product: CASSSFPRETQYF. The whole variable domain, filled in from reference TRBV28 and TRBJ2-5, reads DVKVTQSSRYLVKRTGEKVFLECVQDMDHENMFWYRQDPGLGLRLIYFSYDVKMKEKGDIPEGYSVSREKKERFSLILESASTNQTSMYLCASSSFPRETQYFGPGTRLLVL.

This clone was seen once. The chain carries TRBV7-9 and TRBJ2-7, with 7 bases fitting TRBD1. The CDR3 is made up of 16 amino acids. The junction had 12 bases not matched to a gene; V was cut back by 5 bases and J by 2 bases. Germline values: CDR1 SEHNR, CDR2 FQNEAQ (reference sequence). The CDR3 region has the DNA TGTGCCAGCAGCCGTGTGACAGGGTCGGGGCCCTACGAGCAGTACTTC. Translating it yields CASSRVTGSGPYEQYF.

The CDR3 spells CASSTGEQPQHF. The CDR3, as DNA: TGTGCCAGCAGTACAGGGGAACAGCCCCAGCATTTT. The chain links TRBV6-1 to TRBJ1-5; 7 bases agree with TRBD1. The CDR3 sequence is 12 residues long. Per the germline V gene, CDR1 is MNHNS and CDR2 is SASEGT. The trim removed 5 bases at V and 7 bases at J, leaving 2 bases unmatched.

The chain recombines TRBV27 with TRBJ2-1; 15 nucleotides agree with TRBD2. The V gene end was trimmed by 5 bases and the J gene end by 0 bases; junction bases not matched to a gene: 8. The CDR3 covers 19 residues. Germline V lookup: CDR1 MNHEY, CDR2 SMNVEV (reference sequence). The CDR3 bases are TGTGCCAGCAGTAACCCCCGGACTAGCGGGGGGGGCTCCTACAATGAGCAGTTCTTC. Encoded protein: CASSNPRTSGGGSYNEQFF.

This rearrangement joins TRBV6-5 to TRBJ2-7, with 10 bases fitting TRBD2. Germline values: CDR1 MNHEY, CDR2 SVGAGI. V dropped 7 bases and J dropped 2; count of bases not matched to a gene: 8. This CDR3 is built from 15 residues. The chain's CDR3 is CASTRTGLAAYEQYF. The CDR3, as DNA: TGTGCCAGCACCCGAACTGGACTAGCGGCCTACGAGCAGTACTTC.

The chain employs TRBV9 and TRBJ2-3; 12 nucleotides agree with TRBD2. In germline, CDR1 is SGDLS, CDR2 YYNGEE. CDR3 length equals 17 residues. V was clipped by 1 base and J by 3 bases; unmatched bases: 6. CDR3 DNA: TGTGCCAGCAGCGTAACTAGCGGGAGGCCGGGGACAGATACGCAGTATTTT. Translation: CASSVTSGRPGTDTQYF. Full variable domain (remainder filled in from reference TRBV9 and TRBJ2-3): DSGVTQTPKHLITATGQRVTLRCSPRSGDLSVYWYQQSLDQGLQFLIQYYNGEERAKGNILERFSAQQFPDLHSELNLSSLELGDSALYFCASSVTSGRPGTDTQYFGPGTRLTVL.

This rearrangement joins TRBV6-5 to TRBJ1-1; 8 nucleotides match TRBD1. The germline V gene encodes CDR1 MNHEY and CDR2 SVGAGI. There are 15 residues in the CDR3. V shed 4 bases, J shed 5 bases, and the junction held 9 bases outside the gene matches. CDR3 protein: CASSSPGGGRTEAFF. Written as DNA, the CDR3 is TGTGCCAGCAGTTCTCCAGGGGGCGGTCGGACTGAAGCTTTCTTT.

The chain couples TRBV9 to TRBJ2-5, with D perhaps being TRBD1 or TRBD2 (5 bases each). This CDR3 comprises 13 residues. Germline lookup yields CDR1 SGDLS and CDR2 YYNGEE. V lost 4 bases and J lost 0, with 7 bases in between. CDR3 in amino acids: CASSQGHQETQYF. DNA of the CDR3: TGTGCCAGCAGCCAGGGACACCAAGAGACCCAGTACTTC.

This rearrangement joins TRBV18 to TRBJ1-1; D is undetermined. CDR1 is KGHSH, CDR2 LQKENI, per germline. The CDR3 is made up of 16 amino acids. Trimming stripped 2 bases from V and 1 base from J, with 14 bases between. For the CDR3, the DNA is TGTGCCAGCTCACCAGGCGGAGGTCGGGGGAACACTGAAGCTTTCTTT. Protein sequence: CASSPGGGRGNTEAFF.

The chain carries TRBV28 and TRBJ1-4; TRBD1 is a possible D gene (6 bases). CDR1 and CDR2 (germline): MDHEN, SYDVKM. This CDR3 comprises 17 residues. Trimming stripped 5 bases from V and 4 bases from J, with 20 bases between. Here the CDR3 DNA reads TGTGCCAGCAGTCCATCACAGGGAAGTCCGGGTAATGAAAAACTGTTTTTT. Amino acids: CASSPSQGSPGNEKLFF.

V is TRBV4-1 and J is TRBJ2-1, with 9 nucleotides matching TRBD2. CDR1 and CDR2 (germline): MGHRA, YSYEKL. The V segment lost 3 bases and the J segment 2 bases; nucleotides outside the gene matches: 11. This CDR3 has 18 amino acids. This CDR3 is CASSQALAGSATYNEQFF. For the CDR3, the DNA is TGCGCCAGCAGCCAGGCACTAGCGGGCTCCGCCACCTACAATGAGCAGTTCTTC.

The rearrangement joins TRBV6-1 to TRBJ1-1; D unresolved. Trimming cost V 7 bases and J 2 bases, with 11 bases left between them. Germline V gene sequence: CDR1 MNHNS, CDR2 SASEGT. The CDR3 covers 13 residues. In DNA form, the CDR3 reads TGTGCCAGCAAACAACCGATCAACACTGAAGCTTTCTTT. As protein: CASKQPINTEAFF.

The rearrangement uses TRBV6-1 and TRBJ2-5; possibly TRBD2 for D (6 bases). The CDR3 is made up of 14 amino acids. V shed 5 bases and J shed 5 bases, with 15 bases lying between them. Germline assignment: CDR1 MNHNS and CDR2 SASEGT. The CDR3 nucleotides are TGTGCCAGCAGTTGGGGTCTAGCGTTGGAGACCCAGTACTTC. Protein: CASSWGLALETQYF.

This sequence joins TRBV11-2 and TRBJ2-5; D gene uncertain. The CDR3 totals 14 residues. The V and J ends lost 1 base and 5 bases respectively, with 11 bases between them. Looked up from germline, CDR1 is SGHAT and CDR2 is FQNNGV. The CDR3 spells CASSLATLLETQYF. The CDR3 coding sequence is TGTGCCAGCAGCTTAGCGACGCTTTTGGAGACCCAGTACTTC.

The J gene is TRBJ1-1, the V gene TRBV2, with D perhaps TRBD1 (5 bases). Germline lookup yields CDR1 SNHLY and CDR2 FYNNEI. This CDR3 contains 14 residues. V shed 2 bases and J shed 1 base, with 8 bases lying between them. Here the CDR3 reads CASSERQKNTEAFF. Here the CDR3 DNA reads TGTGCCAGCAGTGAACGACAGAAGAACACTGAAGCTTTCTTT.

The chain recombines TRBV6-6 with TRBJ1-1; tentative D call: TRBD1 (5 bases). The CDR3 is made up of 15 amino acids. CDR1 is MNHNY, CDR2 SVGAGI, per germline (reference sequence). V was shortened by 7 bases and J by 1 base, with 16 bases between the two germline ends. CDR3 DNA: TGTGCCAGCAAGAACGAAGGGGCAAAGAACACTGAAGCTTTCTTT. Translated, it gives CASKNEGAKNTEAFF.

The gene calls are TRBV19 and TRBJ2-4; 8 positions agree with TRBD2. Looked up from germline, CDR1 is LNHDA and CDR2 is SQIVND (reference sequence). The junction had 20 bases not matched to a gene; V was cut back by 7 bases and J by 3 bases. The CDR3 has 19 amino acids. CDR3 region: CASTDYSSGLGLGKNIQYF. CDR3 in DNA: TGTGCCAGTACCGACTACTCTAGCGGGCTGGGATTGGGCAAAAACATTCAGTACTTC.